The present entry profiles one T cell receptor (beta chain) with its context. The data were obtained in a study of blood T cell repertoires in COVID-19. The method was immunoSEQ multiplex PCR; TCRdb's version includes in-frame clones alone and lacks a portion of them. Among 220,000 or so clones listed, around 83% were seen once. The CDR3 is 12 residues long. The V and J ends lost 2 bases and 7 bases respectively, with 6 bases between them. This rearrangement joins TRBV12-3 or TRBV12-4 to TRBJ2-1, with a tentative D call TRBD1 (6 bases). This TCR was sampled from a woman aged 40 to 55 with acute COVID-19. The sequenced sample consisted of PBMCs or T cells enriched from blood (not recorded which). CDR3 bases: TGTGCCAGCAGTTTAAGGGGGAATGAGCAGTTCTTC. It codes for CASSLRGNEQFF.